These 5 T cell receptor beta chains originate from one sample sequenced in a study of blood T cell repertoires in COVID-19. This table comes from immunoSEQ multiplex PCR, and its TCRdb copy is limited to in-frame clones, with some not included. The data hold about 100,000 clones, with 65% to 90% observed a single time. Sequenced: peripheral blood. Source of these receptors: a man between 60 and 75 years old with acute or convalescent COVID-19.

This clone was observed a handful of times. The J gene is TRBJ1-3, the V gene TRBV21-1. TRBV21-1 is tagged as a pseudogene. The CDR3 consists of 20 residues. The CDR3 loop reads CASSNTLLSPTEFSGNTIYF. Here the CDR3 DNA reads TGTGCCAGCAGCAACACTTTACTTAGCCCTACTGAGTTCTCTGGAAACACCATATATTTT.

The rearrangement links TRBV19 to TRBJ2-7, with 7 nucleotides matching TRBD2. Germline lookup yields CDR1 LNHDA and CDR2 SQIVND (reference sequence). V lost 6 bases, J lost 3 bases, and 11 bases stayed unmatched. The CDR3 consists of 15 residues. The CDR3 reads CASSNHGGTIYEQYF. The DNA of the CDR3 is TGTGCCAGTAGCAACCATGGGGGGACTATCTACGAGCAGTACTTC.

This clone appeared once. The chain has TRBV4-1 and TRBJ2-1; 10 nucleotides match TRBD2. The CDR3 length is 13 residues. J lost 15 bases, V lost 1 base, and 6 bases had no gene match. The germline V gene encodes CDR1 MGHRA and CDR2 YSYEKL. CDR3 region: CASSQASGSGPFF. As DNA, the CDR3 is TGCGCCAGCAGCCAAGCTAGCGGGAGTGGTCCGTTCTTC.

The chain has TRBV30 and TRBJ1-1, with D tentatively TRBD1 (5 bases). Germline CDR1 is GTSNPN and CDR2 is SVGIG (reference sequence). V shed 0 bases and J shed 6 bases, with 20 bases lying between them. The length of the CDR3 is 16 residues. CDR3 sequence reads: CAWSVQRGGPFPEAFF. DNA of the CDR3: TGTGCCTGGAGTGTACAAAGGGGAGGGCCCTTCCCTGAAGCTTTCTTT.

This clone was observed a single time. V gene TRBV5-1 combines with J gene TRBJ1-6, with D uncertain. Germline V gives CDR1 SGHRS, CDR2 YFSETQ. This CDR3 contains 14 residues. V was cut by 2 bases and J by 4 bases, with 7 bases left in between. The chain's CDR3 is CASSFQDYNSPLHF. For the CDR3, the DNA is TGCGCCAGCAGCTTCCAGGATTATAATTCACCCCTCCACTTT.